One sample yielded the 9 T cell receptor beta chains listed below, sequenced in a study of early T cells in non-severe SARS-CoV-2 infection. MiXCR was run by TCRdb on the 5' RACE reads, yielding one entry per CDR3 protein. Counted here are approximately 77,000 distinct CDR3 sequences, 15% occurring once; the ten biggest clones make up 12%. The sample taken for sequencing was whole blood. These receptors were obtained from an adult who was a healthcare worker with PCR-confirmed SARS-CoV-2 infection or an uninfected control (not recorded which).

This clonotype was seen a handful of times. The chain employs TRBV20-1 and TRBJ2-3; D is perhaps TRBD2 (6 bases). Germline CDR1 and CDR2: DFQATT and SNEGSKA (reference sequence). The ends were cut back, 6 bases at V and 0 bases at J, with 10 bases in the middle. This CDR3 contains 13 residues. In DNA form, the CDR3 reads TGCAGTGCGGAGGGTCCTAGCACAGATACGCAGTATTTT. Protein: CSAEGPSTDTQYF.

V gene TRBV4-3 combines with J gene TRBJ2-7; 7 bases match TRBD1. The CDR3 has 15 amino acids. Germline loops: CDR1 LGHNA, CDR2 YSLEER. V lost 3 bases to trimming and J lost 5 bases; unmatched junction nucleotides: 10. CDR3 DNA: TGCGCCAGCAGCCATACAGGGGACCTCGGGCACGAGCAGTACTTC. Residues: CASSHTGDLGHEQYF.

This clonotype was picked up many times. This chain links TRBV29-1 with TRBJ2-3; 7 bases map to TRBD1. The length of the CDR3 is 16 residues. V shed 3 bases, J shed 0 bases, and the junction held 9 bases outside the gene matches. Germline V gene lookup returns CDR1 SQVTM and CDR2 ANQGSEA. This CDR3 is CSVDAGTAGSTDTQYF. DNA of the CDR3: TGCAGCGTTGATGCTGGGACAGCCGGTAGCACAGATACGCAGTATTTT.

The rearrangement links TRBV9 to TRBJ2-1, with 7 bases matching TRBD2. Looked up from germline, CDR1 is SGDLS and CDR2 is YYNGEE. CDR3 length: 17 amino acids. Trimming cost V 4 bases and J 5 bases; bases outside gene matches: 15. CDR3 amino acids: CASSLWPPGGRNNEQFF. CDR3 DNA: TGTGCCAGCAGCCTCTGGCCGCCGGGAGGAAGAAACAATGAGCAGTTCTTC.

The chain employs TRBV9 and TRBJ2-2, with 7 bases aligning to TRBD1. V gave up 5 bases and J gave up 4 bases; unmatched junction bases: 5. The germline V gene encodes CDR1 SGDLS and CDR2 YYNGEE. The CDR3 contains 14 residues. The CDR3 reads CASSLTGSTGELFF. The CDR3 bases are TGTGCCAGCAGTCTGACAGGGAGCACCGGGGAGCTGTTTTTT.

The V call is TRBV7-2, the J call TRBJ1-4; 7 positions agree with TRBD1. The germline V gene has CDR1 SGHTA and CDR2 FQGNSA. The CDR3 consists of 13 residues. The ends lost 7 bases at V and 8 bases at J; junction bases unmatched: 7. CDR3 bases: TGTGCCAGCACTGGGACAGTTGAAGAAAAACTGTTTTTT. Translated, it gives CASTGTVEEKLFF.

This clonotype was seen only a few times. V is TRBV3-1 and J is TRBJ2-7; no reliable D call. Deletions cut 4 bases from V and 3 bases from J, with 7 bases between. The CDR3 loop spans 12 amino acids. Germline V CDR1 and CDR2: LGHDT, YNNKEL (reference sequence). The CDR3 loop is CASSLINYEQYF. For the CDR3, the DNA is TGTGCCAGCAGCCTCATCAACTACGAGCAGTACTTC.

This clonotype was seen a few times. This rearrangement joins TRBV20-1 to TRBJ2-3; possible D gene TRBD2, 5 bases. The CDR3 spans 15 residues. Deletions cut 6 bases from V and 2 bases from J, with 18 bases between. The germline CDR1 and CDR2 sequences are DFQATT and SNEGSKA (reference sequence). CDR3 nucleotide sequence: TGCAGTGCCTGGGTCGTAGCGTTCAACACAGATACGCAGTATTTT. Translated, it gives CSAWVVAFNTDTQYF.

This clonotype was observed a handful of times. The genes are TRBV6-1 and TRBJ2-7; D may be TRBD1 (5 bases). Trimming pared 8 bases from V and 0 bases from J, leaving 14 bases between. This CDR3 region has 14 residues. Germline values: CDR1 MNHNS, CDR2 SASEGT. The CDR3 coding sequence is TGTGCCAGCCTTGACAGCCCTGTCTCCTACGAGCAGTACTTC. Its translation is CASLDSPVSYEQYF.